This T cell receptor (beta chain) was profiled in a study of shared clonotypes between healthy human individuals. The sample holds a few counts of this clone. Germline V gene lookup returns CDR1 MNHEY and CDR2 SMNVEV (reference sequence). Trimming stripped 0 bases from V and 5 bases from J, with 10 bases between. This CDR3 contains 14 residues. TCRdb keeps only in-frame clones here, not all; method: immunoSEQ multiplex PCR. The sample gives roughly 2.1 million clones, approximately 94% of which show up once; around 1.7% is in the top ten. Naive CD8 cells were CD45RO-negative, positively selected for CCR7, excluding terminally differentiated effector memory CD45RA+ cells.

The chain joins TRBV27 to TRBJ1-1, with a tentative D call TRBD1 (6 bases). This receptor was taken from a man aged 18-30 years in good health. Some clones in this sample may be carry-over from other donors' samples. The sample comprised naive CD8+ T cells from PBMCs. The CDR3 reads CASSLSAGATEAFF. CDR3 nucleotides: TGTGCCAGCAGTTTATCGGCGGGGGCGACTGAAGCTTTCTTT.